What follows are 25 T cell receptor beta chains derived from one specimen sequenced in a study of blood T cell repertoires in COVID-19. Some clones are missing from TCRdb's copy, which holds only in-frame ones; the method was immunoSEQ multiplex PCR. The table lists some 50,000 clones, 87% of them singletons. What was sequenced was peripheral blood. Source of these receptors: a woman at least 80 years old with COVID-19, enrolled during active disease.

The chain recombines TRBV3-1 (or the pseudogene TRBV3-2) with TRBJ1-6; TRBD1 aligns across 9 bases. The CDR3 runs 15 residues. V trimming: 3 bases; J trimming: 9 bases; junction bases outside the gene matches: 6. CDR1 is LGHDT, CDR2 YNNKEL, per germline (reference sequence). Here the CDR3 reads CASSHRDRDRSPLHF. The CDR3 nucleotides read TGTGCCAGCAGCCACCGGGACAGGGATCGTTCACCCCTCCACTTT.

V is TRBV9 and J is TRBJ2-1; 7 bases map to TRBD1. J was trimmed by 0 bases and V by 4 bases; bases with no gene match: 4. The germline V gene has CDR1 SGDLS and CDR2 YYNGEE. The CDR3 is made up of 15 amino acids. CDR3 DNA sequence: TGTGCCAGCAGCCCTTCAGGGGGCTCCTACAATGAGCAGTTCTTC. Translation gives CASSPSGGSYNEQFF.

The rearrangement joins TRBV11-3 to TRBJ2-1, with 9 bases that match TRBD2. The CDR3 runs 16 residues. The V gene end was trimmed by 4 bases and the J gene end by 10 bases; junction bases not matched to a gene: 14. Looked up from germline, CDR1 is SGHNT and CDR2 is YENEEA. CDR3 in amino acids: CASSSPLAGGRNEQFF. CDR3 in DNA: TGTGCCAGCAGCTCCCCTCTGGCGGGAGGGCGGAACGAGCAGTTCTTC.

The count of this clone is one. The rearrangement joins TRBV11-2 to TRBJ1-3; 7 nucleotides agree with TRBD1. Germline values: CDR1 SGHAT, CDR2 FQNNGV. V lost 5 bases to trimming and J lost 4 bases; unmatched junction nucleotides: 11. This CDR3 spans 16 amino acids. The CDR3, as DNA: TGTGCCAGCAGCCCACGTCACGGGACAGCCGGAAACACCATATATTTT. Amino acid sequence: CASSPRHGTAGNTIYF.

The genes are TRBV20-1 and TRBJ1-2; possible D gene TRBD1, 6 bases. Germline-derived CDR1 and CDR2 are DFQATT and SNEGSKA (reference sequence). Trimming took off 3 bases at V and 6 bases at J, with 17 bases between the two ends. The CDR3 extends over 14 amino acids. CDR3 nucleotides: TGCAGTGCTAGTCCAGCCCTCAGGGGACATGGCTACACCTTC. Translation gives CSASPALRGHGYTF.

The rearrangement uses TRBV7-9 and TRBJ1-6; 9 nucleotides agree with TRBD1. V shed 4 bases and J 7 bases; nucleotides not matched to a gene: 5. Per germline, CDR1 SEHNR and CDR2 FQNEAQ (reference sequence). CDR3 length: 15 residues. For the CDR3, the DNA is TGTGCCAGCAGCTCTACAGGGACAGGGAATTCACCCCTCCACTTT. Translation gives CASSSTGTGNSPLHF.

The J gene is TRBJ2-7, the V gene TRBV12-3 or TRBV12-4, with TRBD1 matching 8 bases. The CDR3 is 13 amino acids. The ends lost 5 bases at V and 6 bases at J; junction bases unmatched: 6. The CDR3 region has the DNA TGTGCCAGCAGTGCCGCAGGGGGCCCCGAGCAGTACTTC. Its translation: CASSAAGGPEQYF.

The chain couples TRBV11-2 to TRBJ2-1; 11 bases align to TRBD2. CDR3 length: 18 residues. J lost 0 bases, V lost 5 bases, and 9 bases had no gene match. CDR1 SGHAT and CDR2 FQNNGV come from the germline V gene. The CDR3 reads CASSRGLAALSSYNEQFF. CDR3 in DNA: TGTGCCAGCAGCCGGGGACTAGCGGCCTTGAGCTCCTACAATGAGCAGTTCTTC.

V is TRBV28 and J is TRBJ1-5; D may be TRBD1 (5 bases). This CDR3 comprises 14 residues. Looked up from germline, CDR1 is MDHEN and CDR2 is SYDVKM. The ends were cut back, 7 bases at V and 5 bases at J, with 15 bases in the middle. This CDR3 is CASNPDSPHQPQHF. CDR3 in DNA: TGTGCCAGCAACCCAGACAGCCCCCATCAGCCCCAGCATTTT. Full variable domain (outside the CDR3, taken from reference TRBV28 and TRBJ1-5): DVKVTQSSRYLVKRTGEKVFLECVQDMDHENMFWYRQDPGLGLRLIYFSYDVKMKEKGDIPEGYSVSREKKERFSLILESASTNQTSMYLCASNPDSPHQPQHFGDGTRLSIL.

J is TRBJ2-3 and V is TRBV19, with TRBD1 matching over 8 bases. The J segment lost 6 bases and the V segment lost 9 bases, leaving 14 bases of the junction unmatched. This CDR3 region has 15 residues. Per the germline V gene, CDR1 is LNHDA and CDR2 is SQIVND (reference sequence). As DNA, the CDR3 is TGTGCCAGCCATCCAACCGGGACAGGAGGGGATACGCAGTATTTT. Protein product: CASHPTGTGGDTQYF.

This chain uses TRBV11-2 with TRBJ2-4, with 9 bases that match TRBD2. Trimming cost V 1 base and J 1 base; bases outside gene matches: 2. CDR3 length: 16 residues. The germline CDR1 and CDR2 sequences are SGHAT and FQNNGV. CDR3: CASSLVAGVAKNIQYF. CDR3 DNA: TGTGCCAGCAGCTTAGTAGCGGGAGTGGCCAAAAACATTCAGTACTTC.

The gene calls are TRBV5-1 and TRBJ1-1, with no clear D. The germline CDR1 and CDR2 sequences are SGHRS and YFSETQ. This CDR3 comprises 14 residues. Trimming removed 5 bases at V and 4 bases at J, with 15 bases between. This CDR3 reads CASSRDGSSTEAFF. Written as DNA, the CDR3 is TGCGCCAGCAGTCGTGACGGGTCCAGCACTGAAGCTTTCTTT. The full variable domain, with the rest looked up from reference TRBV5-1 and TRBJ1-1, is KAGVTQTPRYLIKTRGQQVTLSCSPISGHRSVSWYQQTPGQGLQFLFEYFSETQRNKGNFPGRFSGRQFSNSRSEMNVSTLELGDSALYLCASSRDGSSTEAFFGQGTRLTVV.

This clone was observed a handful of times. CDR3 DNA: TGTGCCAGCAGTCCCTGGACAGGACCCTCTGGAAACACCATATATTTT. It encodes CASSPWTGPSGNTIYF. The rearrangement joins TRBV28 to TRBJ1-3, with 7 bases fitting TRBD1. Germline CDR1 MDHEN, CDR2 SYDVKM. V shed 5 bases, J shed 0 bases, and the junction held 7 bases outside the gene matches. The CDR3 spans 16 residues.

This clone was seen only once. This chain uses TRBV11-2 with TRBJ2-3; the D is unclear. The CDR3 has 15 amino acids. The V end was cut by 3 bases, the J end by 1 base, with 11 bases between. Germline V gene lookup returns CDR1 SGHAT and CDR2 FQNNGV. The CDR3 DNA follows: TGTGCCAGCAGCTTGGCCCATGCTGGCACAGATACGCAGTATTTT. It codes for CASSLAHAGTDTQYF.

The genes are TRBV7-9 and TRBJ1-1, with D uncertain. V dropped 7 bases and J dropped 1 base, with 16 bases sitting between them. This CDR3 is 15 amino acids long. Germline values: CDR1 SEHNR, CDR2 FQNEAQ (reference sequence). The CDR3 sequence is CASTLGGSTNTEAFF. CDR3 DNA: TGTGCCAGCACCCTAGGAGGCAGTACGAACACTGAAGCTTTCTTT.

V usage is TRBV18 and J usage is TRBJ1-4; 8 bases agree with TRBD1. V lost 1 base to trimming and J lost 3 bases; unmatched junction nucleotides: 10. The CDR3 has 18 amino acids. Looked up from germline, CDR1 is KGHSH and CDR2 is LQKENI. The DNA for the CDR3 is TGTGCCAGCTCACCACGGGCGACAGGGGCCTACTCTAATGAAAAACTGTTTTTT. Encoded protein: CASSPRATGAYSNEKLFF.

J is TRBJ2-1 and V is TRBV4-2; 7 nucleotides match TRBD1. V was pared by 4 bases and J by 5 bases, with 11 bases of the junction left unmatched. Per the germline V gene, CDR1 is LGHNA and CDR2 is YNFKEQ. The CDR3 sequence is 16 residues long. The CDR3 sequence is CASSPPGAGGHNEQFF. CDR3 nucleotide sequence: TGTGCCAGCAGCCCGCCTGGAGCAGGGGGACACAATGAGCAGTTCTTC.

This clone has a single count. The CDR3 sequence is CAWRLSARSDTQYF. In DNA, the CDR3 is TGTGCCTGGAGACTATCAGCTAGGTCAGATACGCAGTATTTT. V gene TRBV30 combines with J gene TRBJ2-3; no clear D. Between the trimmed V and J ends, which lost 3 bases and 4 bases, there was a span of 14 bases. The germline V gene has CDR1 GTSNPN and CDR2 SVGIG (reference sequence). The CDR3 is 14 residues long.

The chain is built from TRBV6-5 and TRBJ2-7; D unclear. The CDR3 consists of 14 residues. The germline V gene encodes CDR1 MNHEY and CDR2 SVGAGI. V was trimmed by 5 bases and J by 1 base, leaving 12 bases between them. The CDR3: CASSQADTSYEQYF. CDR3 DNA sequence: TGTGCCAGCAGTCAGGCAGACACTTCCTACGAGCAGTACTTC.

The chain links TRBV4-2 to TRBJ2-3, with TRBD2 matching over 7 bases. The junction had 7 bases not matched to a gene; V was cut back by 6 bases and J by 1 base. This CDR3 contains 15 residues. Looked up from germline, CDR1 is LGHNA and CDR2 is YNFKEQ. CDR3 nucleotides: TGTGCCAGCAGTCTCGGGGGGATGGGCACAGATACGCAGTATTTT. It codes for CASSLGGMGTDTQYF.

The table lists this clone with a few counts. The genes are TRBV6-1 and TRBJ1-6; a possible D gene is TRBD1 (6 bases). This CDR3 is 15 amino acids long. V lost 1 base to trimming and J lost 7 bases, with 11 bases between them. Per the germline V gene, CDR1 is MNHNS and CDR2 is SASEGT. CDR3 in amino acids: CASSEGTATNSPLHF. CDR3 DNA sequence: TGTGCCAGCAGTGAAGGGACAGCCACGAATTCACCCCTCCACTTT.

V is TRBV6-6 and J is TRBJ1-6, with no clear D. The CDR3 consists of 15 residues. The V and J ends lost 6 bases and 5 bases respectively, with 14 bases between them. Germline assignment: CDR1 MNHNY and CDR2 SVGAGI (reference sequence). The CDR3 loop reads CASSQIRGNNSPLHF. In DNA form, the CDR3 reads TGTGCCAGCAGCCAAATCCGGGGTAATAATTCACCCCTCCACTTT.

DNA of the CDR3: TGTGCCAGCAGCCAACCCAGCGGGAGCACCGGGGAGCTGTTTTTT. It is translated as CASSQPSGSTGELFF. This chain connects TRBV3-1 (or the pseudogene TRBV3-2) to TRBJ2-2, with 8 bases identical to TRBD2. Germline V gives CDR1 LGHDT, CDR2 YNNKEL (reference sequence). The CDR3 consists of 15 residues. Losses at the gene ends were 2 bases for V and 4 bases for J; bases not matched to a gene: 3.

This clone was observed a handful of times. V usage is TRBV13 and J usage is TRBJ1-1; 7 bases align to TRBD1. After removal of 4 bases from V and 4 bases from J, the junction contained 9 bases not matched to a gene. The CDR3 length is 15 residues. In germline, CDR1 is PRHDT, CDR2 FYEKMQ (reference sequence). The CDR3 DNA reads TGTGCCAGCAGCTCCCCTGACAGGGTCGTCACTGAAGCTTTCTTT. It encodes CASSSPDRVVTEAFF.

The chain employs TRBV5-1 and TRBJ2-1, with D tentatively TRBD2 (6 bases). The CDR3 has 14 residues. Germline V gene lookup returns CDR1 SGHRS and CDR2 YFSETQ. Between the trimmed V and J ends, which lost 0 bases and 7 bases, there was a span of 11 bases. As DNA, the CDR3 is TGCGCCAGCAGCTTGGTGGCTAGCGATAATGAGCAGTTCTTC. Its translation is CASSLVASDNEQFF.